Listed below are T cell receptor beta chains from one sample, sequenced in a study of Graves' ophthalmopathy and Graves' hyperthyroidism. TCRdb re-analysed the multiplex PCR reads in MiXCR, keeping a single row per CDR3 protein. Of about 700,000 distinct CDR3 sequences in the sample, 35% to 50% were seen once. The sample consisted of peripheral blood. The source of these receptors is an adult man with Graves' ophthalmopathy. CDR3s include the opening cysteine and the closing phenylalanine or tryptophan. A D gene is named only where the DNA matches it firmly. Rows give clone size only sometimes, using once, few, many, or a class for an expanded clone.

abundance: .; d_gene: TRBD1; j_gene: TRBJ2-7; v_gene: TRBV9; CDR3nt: TGTGCCAGCAGCGCAAGACAGGGGGCACGTGAGCAGTACTTC; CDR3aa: CASSARQGAREQYF
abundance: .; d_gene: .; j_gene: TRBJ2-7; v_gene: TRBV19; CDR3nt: TGTGCCAGTAGTATAGATGGGTCGACGGGTACCTACGAGCAGTACTTC; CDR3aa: CASSIDGSTGTYEQYF
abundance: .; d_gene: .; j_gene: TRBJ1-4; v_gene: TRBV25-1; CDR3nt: TGTGCCAGCAGTTACCGCCCCGGGGAGGAGGTCGAAAAACTGTTTTTT; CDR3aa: CASSYRPGEEVEKLFF
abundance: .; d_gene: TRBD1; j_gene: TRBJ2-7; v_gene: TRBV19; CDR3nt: TGTGCCAGTAGTACCTATGGACAGGGGCCAAAATACTTC; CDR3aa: CASSTYGQGPKYF
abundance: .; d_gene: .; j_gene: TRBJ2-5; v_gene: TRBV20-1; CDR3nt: TGCAGTGCTCCTCTTGGGTGGGGGGAGACCCAGTACTTC; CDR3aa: CSAPLGWGETQYF
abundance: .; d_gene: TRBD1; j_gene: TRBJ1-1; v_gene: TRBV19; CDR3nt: TGTGCCAGTAGTAGAGCTGACAGGGGCACTGAAGCTTTCTTT; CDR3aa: CASSRADRGTEAFF
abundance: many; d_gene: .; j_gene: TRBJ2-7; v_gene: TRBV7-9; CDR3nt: TGTGCCAGCAGCTTAGGACGCGAGCAGTACTTC; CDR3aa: CASSLGREQYF
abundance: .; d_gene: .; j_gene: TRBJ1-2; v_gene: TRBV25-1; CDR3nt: TGTGCCAGCCTCGAGGGGGGTCTGTCCTATGGCTACACCTTC; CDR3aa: CASLEGGLSYGYTF
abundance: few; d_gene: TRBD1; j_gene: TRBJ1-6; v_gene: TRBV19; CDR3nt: TGTGCCAGTAACGTACAGGGGTTCGAAAATTCACCCCTCCACTTT; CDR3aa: CASNVQGFENSPLHF
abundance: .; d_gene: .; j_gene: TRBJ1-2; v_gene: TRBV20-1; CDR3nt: TGCAGAAAGGGGGGCCAGGCCGTACCGGGTGGGGGCTACACCTTC; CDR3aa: CRKGGQAVPGGGYTF
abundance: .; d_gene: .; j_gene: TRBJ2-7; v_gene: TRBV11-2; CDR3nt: TGTGCCAGCAGTCGCGGATTGGGGGATTACGAGCAGTACTTC; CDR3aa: CASSRGLGDYEQYF
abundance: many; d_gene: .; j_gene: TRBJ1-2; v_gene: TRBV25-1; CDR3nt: TGTGCCAGCAGTAACCGGGGCCTGCCCAGCGGCTACACCTTC; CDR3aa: CASSNRGLPSGYTF
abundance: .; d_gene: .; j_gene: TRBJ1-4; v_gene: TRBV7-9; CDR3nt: TGTGCCAGCAGCTCCGCGTCCGAAAAACTGTTTTTT; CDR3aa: CASSSASEKLFF
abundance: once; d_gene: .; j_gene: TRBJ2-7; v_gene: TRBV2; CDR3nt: TGTGCCACCAGTTTAGTGGTCCCGCACTACGAGCAGTACTTC; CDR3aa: CATSLVVPHYEQYF
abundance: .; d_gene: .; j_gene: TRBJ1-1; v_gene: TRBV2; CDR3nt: TGTGCCTGGCGGAGGACGGAGAACACTGAAGCTTTCTTT; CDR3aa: CAWRRTENTEAFF
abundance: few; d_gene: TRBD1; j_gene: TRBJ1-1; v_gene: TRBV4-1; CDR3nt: TGCGCCAGCAGCGAGGGACAGGGGGTCAACACTGAAGCTTTCTTT; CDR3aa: CASSEGQGVNTEAFF
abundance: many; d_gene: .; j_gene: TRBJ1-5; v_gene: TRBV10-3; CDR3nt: TGTGCCATCAGCCTCTTGGCCCGGGAGGAGGGACAGCCCCAGCATTTT; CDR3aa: CAISLLAREEGQPQHF
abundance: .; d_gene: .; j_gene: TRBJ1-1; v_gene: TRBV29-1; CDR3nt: TGCAGCGCTGTACAGGGATGGGCCGGGGGGAACACTGAAGCTTTCTTT; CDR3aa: CSAVQGWAGGNTEAFF
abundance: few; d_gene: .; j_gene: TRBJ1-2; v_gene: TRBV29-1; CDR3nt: TGCAGCGTACCCGCCAGGACCTATGGCTACACCTTC; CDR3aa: CSVPARTYGYTF
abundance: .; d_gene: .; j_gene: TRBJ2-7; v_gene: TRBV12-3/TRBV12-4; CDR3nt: TGTGCCAGCAGTTTAGGAGACCCGGACGAGCAGTACTTC; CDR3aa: CASSLGDPDEQYF
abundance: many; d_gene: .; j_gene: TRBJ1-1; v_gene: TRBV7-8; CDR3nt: TGTGCCAGCACCACGTTGGAGGGCGGAGGCACTGAAGCTTTCTTT; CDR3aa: CASTTLEGGGTEAFF
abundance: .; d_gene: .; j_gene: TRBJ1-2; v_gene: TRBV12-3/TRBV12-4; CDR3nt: TGTGCCAGCAGTTTAGCCGGACAGCCATTACTCTACACCTTC; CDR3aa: CASSLAGQPLLYTF
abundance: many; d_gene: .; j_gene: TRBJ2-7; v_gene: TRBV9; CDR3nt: TGTGCCAGCAGCGTAGGGCCCTCCTACGAGCAGTACTTC; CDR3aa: CASSVGPSYEQYF
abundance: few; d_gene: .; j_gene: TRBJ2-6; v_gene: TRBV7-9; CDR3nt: TGTGCCAGCAGTTGGGGTCGTGCCGGGGCCAACGTCCTGACTTTC; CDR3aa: CASSWGRAGANVLTF
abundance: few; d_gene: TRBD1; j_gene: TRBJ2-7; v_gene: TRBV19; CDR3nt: TGTGCCAGTAGTCCGACGGACAGGGAAGCCTACGAGCAGTACTTC; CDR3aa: CASSPTDREAYEQYF
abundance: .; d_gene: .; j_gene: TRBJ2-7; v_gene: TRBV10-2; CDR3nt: TGCGCCAGCAGTGATATGCAGTCTAGCCTCTACGAGCAGTACTTC; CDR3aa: CASSDMQSSLYEQYF
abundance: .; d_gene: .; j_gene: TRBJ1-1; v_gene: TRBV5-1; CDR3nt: TGCGCCAGCAGCTTGGACCCCGTCACTGAAGCTTTCTTT; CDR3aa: CASSLDPVTEAFF
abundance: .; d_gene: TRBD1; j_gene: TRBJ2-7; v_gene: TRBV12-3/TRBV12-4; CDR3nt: TGTGCCAGCAGTTTACAGGGGGCTCAGGAGCAGTACTTC; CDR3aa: CASSLQGAQEQYF
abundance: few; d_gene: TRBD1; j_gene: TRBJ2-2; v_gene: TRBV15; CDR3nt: TGTGCCACCAGCACCCGGACAGGGGTAAACACCGGGGAGCTGTTTTTT; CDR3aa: CATSTRTGVNTGELFF
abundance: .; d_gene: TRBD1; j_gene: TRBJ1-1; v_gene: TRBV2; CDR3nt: TGTGCCAGCTCACCTACGGACAGGGCATCGGCTTTCTTT; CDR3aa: CASSPTDRASAFF
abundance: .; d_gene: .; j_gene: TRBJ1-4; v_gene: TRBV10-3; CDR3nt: TGTGCCATCAGTCTGGACCTGGGCGGTGGAAAACTGTTTTTT; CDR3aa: CAISLDLGGGKLFF
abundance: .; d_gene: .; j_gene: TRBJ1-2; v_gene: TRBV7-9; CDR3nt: TGTGCCAGCAGCTCCCCGTTTGGGGCGTCGGATGGCTACACCTTC; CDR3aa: CASSSPFGASDGYTF
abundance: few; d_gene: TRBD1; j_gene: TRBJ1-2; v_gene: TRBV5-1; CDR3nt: TGCGCCAGCAGCTGGGGACAGTCAAACTATGGCTACACCTTC; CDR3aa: CASSWGQSNYGYTF
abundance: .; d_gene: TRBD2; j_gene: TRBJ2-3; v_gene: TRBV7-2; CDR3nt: TGTGCCAGCAGCCGATCTAGCGGGAGCACAGATACGCAGTATTTT; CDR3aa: CASSRSSGSTDTQYF
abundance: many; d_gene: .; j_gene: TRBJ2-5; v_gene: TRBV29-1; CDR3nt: TGCAGCGTTGGTGTCCAGCAAGAGACCCAGTACTTC; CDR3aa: CSVGVQQETQYF
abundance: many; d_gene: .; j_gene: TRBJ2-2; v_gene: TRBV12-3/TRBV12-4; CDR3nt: TGTGCCAGCAGGAAAGTCGGGGAGCTGTTTTTT; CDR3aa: CASRKVGELFF
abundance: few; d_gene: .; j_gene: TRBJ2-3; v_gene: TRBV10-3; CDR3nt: TGTGCCATCAGCGATGCCGATACGCAGTATTTT; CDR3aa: CAISDADTQYF
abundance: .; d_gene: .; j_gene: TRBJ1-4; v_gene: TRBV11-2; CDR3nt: TGTGCCAGCAGCTTAGAACACTTCAGTGAAAAACTGTTTTTT; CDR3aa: CASSLEHFSEKLFF
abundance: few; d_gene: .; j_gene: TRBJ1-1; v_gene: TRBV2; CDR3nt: TGTGCTAGAGAAGCCAGGGGGAACACTGAAGCTTTCTTT; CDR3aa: CAREARGNTEAFF
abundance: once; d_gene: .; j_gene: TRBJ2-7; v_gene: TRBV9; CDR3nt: TGTGCCAGCAGCGTAGGGATCACGAGGGTCTACGAGCAGTACTTC; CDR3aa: CASSVGITRVYEQYF
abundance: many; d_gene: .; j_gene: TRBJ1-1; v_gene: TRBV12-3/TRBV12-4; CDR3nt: TGTGCCAGCAGTAGGTCGTGGGACACTGAAGCTTTCTTT; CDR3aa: CASSRSWDTEAFF
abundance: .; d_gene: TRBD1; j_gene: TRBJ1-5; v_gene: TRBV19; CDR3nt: TGTGCCAGTAGTTTTCCTCGGACAGGGTCGGGCTCTCAGCCCCAGCATTTT; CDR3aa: CASSFPRTGSGSQPQHF
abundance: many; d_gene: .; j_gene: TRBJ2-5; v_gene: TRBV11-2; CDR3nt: TGTGCCAGCAGCTTATGGACGGCCTCAGTAGAGACCCAGTACTTC; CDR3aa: CASSLWTASVETQYF
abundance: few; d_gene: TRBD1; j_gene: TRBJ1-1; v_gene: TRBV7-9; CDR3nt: TGTGCCAGCAGCTTGGGCCTTACAGGGGGAACTGAAGCTTTCTTT; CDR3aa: CASSLGLTGGTEAFF
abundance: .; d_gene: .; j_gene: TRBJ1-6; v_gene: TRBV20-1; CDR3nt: TGCAGTGCGATCAGGGTAGTAAATTCACCCCTCCACTTT; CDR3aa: CSAIRVVNSPLHF
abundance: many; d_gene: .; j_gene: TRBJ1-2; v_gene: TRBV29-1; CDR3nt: TGCAGCGCCGGGAGTAGGGGGTACGGCTATGGCTACACCTTC; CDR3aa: CSAGSRGYGYGYTF